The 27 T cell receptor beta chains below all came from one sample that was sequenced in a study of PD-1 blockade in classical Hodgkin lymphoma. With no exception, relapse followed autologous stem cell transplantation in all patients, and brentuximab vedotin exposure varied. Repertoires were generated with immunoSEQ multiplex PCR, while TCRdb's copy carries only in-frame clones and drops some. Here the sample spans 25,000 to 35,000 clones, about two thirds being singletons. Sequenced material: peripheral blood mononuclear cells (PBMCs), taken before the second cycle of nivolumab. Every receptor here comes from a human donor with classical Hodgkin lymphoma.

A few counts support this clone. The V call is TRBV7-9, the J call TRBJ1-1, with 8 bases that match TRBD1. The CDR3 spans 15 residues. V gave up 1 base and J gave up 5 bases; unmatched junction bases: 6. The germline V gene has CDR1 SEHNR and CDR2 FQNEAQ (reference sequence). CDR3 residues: CASSLGQGARTEAFF. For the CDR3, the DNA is TGTGCCAGCAGCTTAGGGCAGGGGGCGAGAACTGAAGCTTTCTTT. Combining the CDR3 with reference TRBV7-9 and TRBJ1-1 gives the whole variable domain DTGVSQNPRHKITKRGQNVTFRCDPISEHNRLYWYRQTLGQGPEFLTYFQNEAQLEKSRLLSDRFSAERPKGSFSTLEIQRTEQGDSAMYLCASSLGQGARTEAFFGQGTRLTVV.

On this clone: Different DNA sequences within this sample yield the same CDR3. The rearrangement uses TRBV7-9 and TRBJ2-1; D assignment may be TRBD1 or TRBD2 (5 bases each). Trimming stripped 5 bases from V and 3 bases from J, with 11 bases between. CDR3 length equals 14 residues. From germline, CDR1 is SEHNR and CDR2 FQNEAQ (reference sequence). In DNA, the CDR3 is TGTGCCAGCAGCCGGGACCTCCTCTACAATGAGCAGTTCTTC. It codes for CASSRDLLYNEQFF.

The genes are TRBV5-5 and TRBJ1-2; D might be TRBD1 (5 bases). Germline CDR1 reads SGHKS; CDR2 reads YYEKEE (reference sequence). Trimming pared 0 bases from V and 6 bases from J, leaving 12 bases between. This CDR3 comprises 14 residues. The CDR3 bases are TGTGCCAGCAGCTTGGGCAGGGCGGGAAATGGCTACACCTTC. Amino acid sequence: CASSLGRAGNGYTF.

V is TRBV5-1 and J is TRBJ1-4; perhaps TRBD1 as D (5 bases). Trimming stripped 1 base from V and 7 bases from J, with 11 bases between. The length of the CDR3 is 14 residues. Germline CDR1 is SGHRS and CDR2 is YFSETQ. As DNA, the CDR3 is TGCGCCAGCAGCTTGACTGCCGGGGGTGAAAAACTGTTTTTT. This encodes CASSLTAGGEKLFF.

This CDR3 is CASSESSGGPEDTQYF. CDR3 DNA: TGCGCCAGCAGTGAGTCGTCGGGGGGGCCGGAAGATACGCAGTATTTT. V and J are TRBV10-2 and TRBJ2-3; 8 positions match TRBD2. CDR3 length: 16 amino acids. Trimming at V came to 0 bases and at J to 5 bases, leaving 7 bases not matched to a gene. CDR1 and CDR2 (germline): WSHSY, SAAADI.

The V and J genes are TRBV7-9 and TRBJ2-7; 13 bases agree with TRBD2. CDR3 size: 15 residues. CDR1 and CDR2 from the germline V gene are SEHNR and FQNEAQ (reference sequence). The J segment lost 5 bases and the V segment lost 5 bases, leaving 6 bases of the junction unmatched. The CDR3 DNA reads TGTGCCAGCAGCCTGGAGGGACTAGCGGGACACGAGCAGTACTTC. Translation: CASSLEGLAGHEQYF.

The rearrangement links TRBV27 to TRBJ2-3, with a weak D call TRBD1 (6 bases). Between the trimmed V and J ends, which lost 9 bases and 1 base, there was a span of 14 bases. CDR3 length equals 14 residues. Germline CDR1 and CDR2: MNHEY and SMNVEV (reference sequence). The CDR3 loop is CASWGRPRTDTQYF. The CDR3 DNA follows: TGTGCCAGTTGGGGGCGGCCACGCACAGATACGCAGTATTTT.

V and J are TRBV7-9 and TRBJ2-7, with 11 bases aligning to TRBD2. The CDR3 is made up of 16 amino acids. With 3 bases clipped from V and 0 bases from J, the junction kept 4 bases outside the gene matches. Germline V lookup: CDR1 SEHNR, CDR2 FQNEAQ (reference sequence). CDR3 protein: CASSFSGTSGSYEQYF. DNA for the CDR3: TGTGCCAGCAGCTTTTCCGGGACTAGCGGCTCCTACGAGCAGTACTTC.

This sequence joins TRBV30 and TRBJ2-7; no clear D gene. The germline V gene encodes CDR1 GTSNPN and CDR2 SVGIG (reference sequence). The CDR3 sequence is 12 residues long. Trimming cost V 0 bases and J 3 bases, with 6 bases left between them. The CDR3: CAWSVGFYEQYF. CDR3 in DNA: TGTGCCTGGAGTGTAGGGTTCTACGAGCAGTACTTC.

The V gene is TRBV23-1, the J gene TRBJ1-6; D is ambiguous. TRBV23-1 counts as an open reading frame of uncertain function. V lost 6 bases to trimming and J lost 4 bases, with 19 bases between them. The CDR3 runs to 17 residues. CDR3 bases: TGCGCCAGCAGCCGACGAACGACGTGCCCGTATAATTCACCCCTCCACTTT. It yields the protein CASSRRTTCPYNSPLHF.

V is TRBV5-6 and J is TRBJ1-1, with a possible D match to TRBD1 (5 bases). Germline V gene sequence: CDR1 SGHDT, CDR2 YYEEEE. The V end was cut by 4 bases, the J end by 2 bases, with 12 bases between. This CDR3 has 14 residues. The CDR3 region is CASSPRARNTEAFF. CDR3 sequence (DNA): TGTGCCAGCAGCCCCAGGGCGCGAAACACTGAAGCTTTCTTT.

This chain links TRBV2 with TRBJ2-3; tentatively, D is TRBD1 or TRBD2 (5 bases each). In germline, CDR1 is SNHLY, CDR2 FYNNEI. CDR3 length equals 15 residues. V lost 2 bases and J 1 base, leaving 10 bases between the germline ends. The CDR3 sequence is CASSEWGSGTDTQYF. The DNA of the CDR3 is TGTGCCAGCAGTGAATGGGGGTCCGGCACAGATACGCAGTATTTT. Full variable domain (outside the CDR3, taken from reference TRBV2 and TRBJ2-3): EPEVTQTPSHQVTQMGQEVILRCVPISNHLYFYWYRQILGQKVEFLVSFYNNEISEKSEIFDDQFSVERPDGSNFTLKIRSTKLEDSAMYFCASSEWGSGTDTQYFGPGTRLTVL.

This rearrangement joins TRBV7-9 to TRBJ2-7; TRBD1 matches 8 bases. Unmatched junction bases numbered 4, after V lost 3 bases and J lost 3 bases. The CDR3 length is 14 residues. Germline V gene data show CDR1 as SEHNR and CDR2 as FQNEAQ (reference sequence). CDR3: CASSFRDRSYEQYF. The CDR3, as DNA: TGTGCCAGCAGCTTCCGGGACAGGAGCTACGAGCAGTACTTC.

CDR3 nucleotide sequence: TGTGCCAGCAGTTCAACGGGGCTGGGGACTGAAGCTTTCTTT. Protein sequence: CASSSTGLGTEAFF. The rearrangement uses TRBV6-1 and TRBJ1-1; possible D gene TRBD1, 5 bases. The CDR3 length is 14 residues. The V and J ends lost 5 bases and 5 bases respectively, with 15 bases between them. CDR1 is MNHNS, CDR2 SASEGT, per germline.

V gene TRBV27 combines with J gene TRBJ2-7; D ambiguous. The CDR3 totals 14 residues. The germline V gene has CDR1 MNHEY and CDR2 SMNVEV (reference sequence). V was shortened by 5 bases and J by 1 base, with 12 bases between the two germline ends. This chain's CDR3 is CASSPFVDSYEQYF. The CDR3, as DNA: TGTGCCAGCAGTCCCTTTGTGGATTCCTACGAGCAGTACTTC.

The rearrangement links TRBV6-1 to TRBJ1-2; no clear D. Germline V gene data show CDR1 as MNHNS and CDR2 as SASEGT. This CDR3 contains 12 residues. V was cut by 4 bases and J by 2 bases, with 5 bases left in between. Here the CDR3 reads CASSAGNYGYTF. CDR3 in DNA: TGTGCCAGCAGTGCGGGGAACTATGGCTACACCTTC.

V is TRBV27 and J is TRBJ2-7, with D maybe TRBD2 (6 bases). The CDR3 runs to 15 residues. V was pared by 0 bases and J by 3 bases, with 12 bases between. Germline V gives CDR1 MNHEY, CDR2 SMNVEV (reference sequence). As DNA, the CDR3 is TGTGCCAGCAGTTTATCTGGGGGGTACAACTACGAGCAGTACTTC. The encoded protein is CASSLSGGYNYEQYF.

The CDR3 region is CASSEKRGGKEQYF. The CDR3 DNA follows: TGTGCCAGCAGTGAAAAGCGGGGGGGGAAAGAGCAGTACTTC. V is TRBV2 and J is TRBJ2-7; 10 bases line up with TRBD2. Germline V gene data show CDR1 as SNHLY and CDR2 as FYNNEI. The CDR3 is made up of 14 amino acids. With 2 bases clipped from V and 7 bases from J, the junction kept 5 bases outside the gene matches.

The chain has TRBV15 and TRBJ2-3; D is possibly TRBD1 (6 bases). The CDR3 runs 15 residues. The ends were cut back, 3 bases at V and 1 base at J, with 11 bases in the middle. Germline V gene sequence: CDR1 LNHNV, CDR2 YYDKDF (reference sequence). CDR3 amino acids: CATSSTGYRTDTQYF. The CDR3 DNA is TGTGCCACCAGCAGCACAGGGTACCGCACAGATACGCAGTATTTT.

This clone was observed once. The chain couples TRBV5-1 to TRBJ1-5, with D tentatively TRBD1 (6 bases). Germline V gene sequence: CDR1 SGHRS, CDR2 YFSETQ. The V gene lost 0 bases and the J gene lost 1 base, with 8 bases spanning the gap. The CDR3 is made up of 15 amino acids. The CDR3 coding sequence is TGCGCCAGCAGCTTGGGAGGGACAAGCAATCAGCCCCAGCATTTT. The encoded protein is CASSLGGTSNQPQHF.

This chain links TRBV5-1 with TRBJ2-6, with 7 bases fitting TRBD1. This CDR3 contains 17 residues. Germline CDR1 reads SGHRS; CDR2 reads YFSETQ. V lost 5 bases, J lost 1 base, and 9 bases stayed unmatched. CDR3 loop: CASRRGQPSSGANVLTF. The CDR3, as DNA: TGCGCCAGCAGGAGGGGGCAGCCCAGTTCTGGGGCCAACGTCCTGACTTTC.

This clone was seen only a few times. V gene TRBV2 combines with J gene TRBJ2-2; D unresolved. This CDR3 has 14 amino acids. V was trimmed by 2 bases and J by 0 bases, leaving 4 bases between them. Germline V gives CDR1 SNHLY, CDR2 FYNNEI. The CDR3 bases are TGTGCCAGCAGTGAAACGTCGAACACCGGGGAGCTGTTTTTT. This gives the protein CASSETSNTGELFF.

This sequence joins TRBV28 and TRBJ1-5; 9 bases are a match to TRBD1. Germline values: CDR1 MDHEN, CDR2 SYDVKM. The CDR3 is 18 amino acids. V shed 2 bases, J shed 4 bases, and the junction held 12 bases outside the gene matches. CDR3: CASSLNLGQGGQNQPQHF. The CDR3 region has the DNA TGTGCCAGCAGTTTAAATCTGGGACAGGGAGGACAAAATCAGCCCCAGCATTTT.

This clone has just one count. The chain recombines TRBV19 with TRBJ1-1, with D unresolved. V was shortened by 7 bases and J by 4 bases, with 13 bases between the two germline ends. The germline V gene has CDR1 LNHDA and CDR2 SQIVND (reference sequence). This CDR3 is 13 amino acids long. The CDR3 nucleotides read TGTGCCAGTAAGGACGGGGAAGTCACTGAAGCTTTCTTT. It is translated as CASKDGEVTEAFF.

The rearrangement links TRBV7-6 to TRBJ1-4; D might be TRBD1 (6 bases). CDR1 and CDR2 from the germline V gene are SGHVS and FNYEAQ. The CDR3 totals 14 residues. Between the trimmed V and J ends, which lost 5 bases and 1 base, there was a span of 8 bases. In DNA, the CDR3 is TGTGCCAGCAGCCCGGACAGAACTAATGAAAAACTGTTTTTT. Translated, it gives CASSPDRTNEKLFF.

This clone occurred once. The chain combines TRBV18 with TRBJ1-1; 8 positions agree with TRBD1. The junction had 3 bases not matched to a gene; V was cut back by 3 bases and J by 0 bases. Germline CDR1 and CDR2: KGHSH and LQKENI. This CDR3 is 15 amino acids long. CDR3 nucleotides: TGTGCCAGCTCACCCCAGGGGGCTCTGAACACTGAAGCTTTCTTT. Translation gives CASSPQGALNTEAFF.

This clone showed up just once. The CDR3 region has the DNA TGTGCCAGCAGTTACTTCAAAAACATTCAGTACTTC. It yields the protein CASSYFKNIQYF. The rearrangement uses TRBV6-5 and TRBJ2-4; D gene unclear. The V and J ends lost 1 base and 3 bases respectively, with 1 base between them. The germline CDR1 and CDR2 sequences are MNHEY and SVGAGI. The CDR3 loop spans 12 amino acids.